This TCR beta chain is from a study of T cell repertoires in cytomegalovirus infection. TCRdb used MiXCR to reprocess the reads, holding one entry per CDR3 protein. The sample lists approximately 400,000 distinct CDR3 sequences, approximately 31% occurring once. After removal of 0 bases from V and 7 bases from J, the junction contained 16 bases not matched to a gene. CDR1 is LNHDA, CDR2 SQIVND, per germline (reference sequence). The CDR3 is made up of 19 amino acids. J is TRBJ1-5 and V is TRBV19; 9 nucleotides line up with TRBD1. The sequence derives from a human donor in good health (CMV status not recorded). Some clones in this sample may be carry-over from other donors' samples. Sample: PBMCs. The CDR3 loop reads CASSIEDRGTRIRGQPQHF. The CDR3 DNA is TGTGCCAGTAGTATAGAGGACAGGGGTACGAGGATCCGAGGACAGCCCCAGCATTTT.